These T cell receptor beta chains were read from a single sample in a study of Graves' ophthalmopathy and Graves' hyperthyroidism. TCRdb itself ran the multiplex PCR reads through MiXCR, one entry per CDR3 protein. The sample yields around 1.1 million distinct CDR3 sequences, about 35% seen once. Sequenced sample: peripheral blood or thyroid tissue (not recorded which). All receptors come from an adult man with Graves' hyperthyroidism. CDR3s include the opening cysteine and the closing phenylalanine or tryptophan. A D gene is named only where the DNA matches it firmly. Part of the rows lack a size; the others show once, few, many or a class for expanded clones.

CDR3,DNA,V,size,D,J
CASSLGFLTTSGSGETQYF,TGCGCCAGCAGCTTGGGGTTTTTAACGACTAGCGGGAGTGGAGAGACCCAGTACTTC,TRBV7-6,-,TRBD2,TRBJ2-5
CASSPRDSALGNTIYF,TGTGCCAGCTCACCTAGGGACAGCGCTCTCGGAAACACCATATATTTT,TRBV25-1,-,TRBD1,TRBJ1-3
CAISESDRYSNQPQHF,TGTGCCATCAGTGAAAGCGACAGATATAGCAATCAGCCCCAGCATTTT,TRBV10-3,many,-,TRBJ1-5
CASSLDYGTGHYGYTF,TGCGCCAGCAGCTTGGACTATGGGACAGGGCACTATGGCTACACCTTC,TRBV5-1,once,TRBD1,TRBJ1-2
CASSLSGAVEAFF,TGTGCCAGCAGCTTATCCGGGGCGGTTGAAGCTTTCTTT,TRBV5-8,few,-,TRBJ1-1
CASRRTGTGGLYEQYF,TGTGCCAGCAGACGCACCGGGACAGGGGGGCTCTACGAGCAGTACTTC,TRBV6-5,-,TRBD1,TRBJ2-7
CASSERGTGTYEQYF,TGTGCCAGCAGTGAACGGGGGACAGGCACCTACGAGCAGTACTTC,TRBV25-1,-,TRBD1,TRBJ2-7
CASSHLGNTEAFF,TGTGCCAGCAGCCACCTCGGGAACACTGAAGCTTTCTTT,TRBV14,many,-,TRBJ1-1
CASSLAGAGSGSYEQYF,TGTGCCAGCAGCTTAGCGGGGGCAGGGTCGGGCTCCTACGAGCAGTACTTC,TRBV7-9,-,-,TRBJ2-7
CATSPGKLQETQYF,TGTGCCACCAGCCCCGGGAAACTCCAAGAGACCCAGTACTTC,TRBV24-1,many,-,TRBJ2-5
CASSEDLDRPNTEAFF,TGTGCCAGCAGCGAAGACCTGGACAGGCCGAACACTGAAGCTTTCTTT,TRBV7-9,many,TRBD1,TRBJ1-1
CSAATTGDITGELFF,TGCAGTGCCGCCACGACAGGGGATATTACCGGGGAGCTGTTTTTT,TRBV20-1,-,TRBD1,TRBJ2-2
CSVVDGNTIYF,TGCAGCGTTGTAGATGGAAACACCATATATTTT,TRBV29-1,many,-,TRBJ1-3
CASSPRAPGLAHTGELFF,TGCGCCAGCAGCCCTCGGGCGCCGGGACTAGCGCACACCGGGGAGCTGTTTTTT,TRBV4-3,many,TRBD2,TRBJ2-2
CAISEFHTNTGELFF,TGTGCCATCAGTGAGTTTCACACGAACACCGGGGAGCTGTTTTTT,TRBV10-3,many,-,TRBJ2-2
CASSRGGLAGAYEQYF,TGTGCCAGCAGCCGGGGGGGACTAGCGGGAGCCTACGAGCAGTACTTC,TRBV7-9,-,TRBD2,TRBJ2-7
CASVDTGTNTEAFF,TGTGCCAGTGTGGACACAGGGACGAACACTGAAGCTTTCTTT,TRBV25-1,few,-,TRBJ1-1
CAEQLSREWNTEAFF,TGTGCCGAGCAGCTCAGCAGGGAGTGGAACACTGAAGCTTTCTTT,TRBV7-2,-,-,TRBJ1-1
CSVTGQGANYGYTF,TGCAGCGTTACGGGACAGGGGGCTAACTATGGCTACACCTTC,TRBV29-1,many,TRBD1,TRBJ1-2
CASRGGGGRYEQYF,TGTGCCAGTAGAGGGGGAGGAGGACGCTACGAGCAGTACTTC,TRBV19,-,-,TRBJ2-7
CSVVWGRTTSYEQYF,TGCAGCGTTGTTTGGGGCAGGACCACCTCCTACGAGCAGTACTTC,TRBV29-1,many,-,TRBJ2-7
CASSPLGFNQPQHF,TGTGCCAGCAGCCCCCTAGGGTTCAATCAGCCCCAGCATTTT,TRBV7-2,-,-,TRBJ1-5
CASSILGALAYEQYF,TGTGCCAGCAGTATCCTGGGGGCCCTAGCCTACGAGCAGTACTTC,TRBV6-5,-,-,TRBJ2-7
CASSQDSPPRDTEAFF,TGTGCCAGCAGCCAAGATTCCCCGCCCCGCGACACTGAAGCTTTCTTT,TRBV14,-,-,TRBJ1-1
CASSPDSGHYGYTFGSGTQHF,-,TRBV14,-,-,TRBJ1-5
CAISPPGQAPRQYF,TGTGCCATCAGTCCACCGGGACAGGCGCCGCGGCAGTACTTC,TRBV10-3,-,TRBD1,TRBJ2-7
CASTSLWDGGETQYF,TGTGCCAGCACTAGCTTGTGGGACGGAGGGGAGACCCAGTACTTC,TRBV2,many,-,TRBJ2-5
CASATGQPQHF,TGTGCCAGCGCAACAGGTCAGCCCCAGCATTTT,TRBV2,-,-,TRBJ1-5
CASSFPPTSKDYEQYF,TGTGCCAGCAGTTTCCCCCCGACTAGCAAGGACTACGAGCAGTACTTC,TRBV12-3/TRBV12-4,-,TRBD2,TRBJ2-7
CASSQENRGGYEQYF,TGTGCCAGCAGCCAAGAGAACAGGGGAGGTTACGAGCAGTACTTC,TRBV4-2,-,-,TRBJ2-7
CASSDPTGASTGELFF,TGTGCCAGCAGTGATCCAACGGGAGCCAGCACCGGGGAGCTGTTTTTT,TRBV2,few,-,TRBJ2-2
CASSLGVFGYTF,TGTGCCAGCAGTCTCGGTGTGTTTGGCTACACCTTC,TRBV12-3/TRBV12-4,many,-,TRBJ1-2
CSARDRRAAYEQYF,TGCAGTGCTAGAGATCGGAGGGCAGCCTACGAGCAGTACTTC,TRBV20-1,-,-,TRBJ2-7
CSVLFRWANEKLFF,TGCAGTGTCCTCTTTCGGTGGGCTAATGAAAAACTGTTTTTT,TRBV20-1,-,-,TRBJ1-4
CASRARTF,TGTGCCAGCAGGGCCCGGACTTTC,TRBV7-9,-,-,TRBJ2-6
CSARDSGQASFEQYF,TGCAGTGCTAGAGATTCTGGGCAGGCTAGCTTCGAGCAGTACTTC,TRBV20-1,many,-,TRBJ2-7
CASSIWASGETQHF,TGTGCCAGTAGTATTTGGGCTAGCGGCGAGACCCAGCATTTT,TRBV19,-,-,TRBJ1-5
CASSFTPLGLAETQYF,TGTGCCAGCAGTTTCACCCCCTTAGGGTTAGCAGAGACCCAGTACTTC,TRBV7-2,few,-,TRBJ2-5
CANRVANYGYTF,TGTGCCAACCGCGTAGCGAATTATGGCTACACCTTC,TRBV10-3,-,-,TRBJ1-2
CSARDSWEYSNQPQHF,TGCAGTGCTAGAGACTCATGGGAATATAGCAATCAGCCCCAGCATTTT,TRBV20-1,many,-,TRBJ1-5
CAIMCSGETQYF,TGTGCCATCATGTGTAGCGGGGAGACCCAGTACTTC,TRBV10-3,-,TRBD2,TRBJ2-5
CSTPVGGGETQYF,TGCAGTACCCCCGTGGGGGGTGGCGAGACCCAGTACTTC,TRBV29-1,many,-,TRBJ2-5
CASSESGGAYSPLHF,TGTGCCAGCAGTGAATCAGGGGGCGCTTATTCACCCCTCCACTTT,TRBV25-1,many,TRBD1,TRBJ1-6
CASSFGSFTEAFF,TGCGCCAGCAGCTTTGGGTCGTTCACTGAAGCTTTCTTT,TRBV5-1,-,-,TRBJ1-1
CASSLGRGPTGELFF,TGTGCCAGCAGCTTGGGGCGAGGGCCCACCGGGGAGCTGTTTTTT,TRBV7-2,-,-,TRBJ2-2
CASSLGATVIYEQYF,TGTGCCAGCAGCTTAGGGGCGACAGTTATCTACGAGCAGTACTTC,TRBV11-2,-,-,TRBJ2-7
CASSPTGFQETQYF,TGTGCCAGCAGTCCCACAGGATTCCAAGAGACCCAGTACTTC,TRBV12-3/TRBV12-4,many,-,TRBJ2-5
CASSAGGNVLTF,TGTGCCAGCAGTGCAGGGGGCAACGTCCTGACTTTC,TRBV2,-,TRBD1,TRBJ2-6
CASSNNAATGTGRSTEAFF,TGTGCCAGTAGTAATAACGCAGCAACCGGGACAGGACGATCCACTGAAGCTTTCTTT,TRBV19,few,TRBD1,TRBJ1-1
CSVEGLADTQYF,TGCAGCGTTGAGGGACTAGCAGATACGCAGTATTTT,TRBV29-1,-,TRBD2,TRBJ2-3
CASSPNTGRPFEKLFF,TGTGCCAGCAGCCCCAATACGGGACGACCATTTGAAAAACTGTTTTTT,TRBV11-2,many,-,TRBJ1-4
CSASQLAGSCEQHF,TGCAGTGCTAGCCAGCTAGCGGGGTCCTGCGAGCAGCACTTC,TRBV20-1,-,TRBD2,TRBJ2-7
CASSSGNSQHF,TGTGCCAGCAGCTCAGGGAATAGCCAGCATTTT,TRBV7-6,-,-,TRBJ1-5
CAWSVSGNGDGYTF,TGTGCCTGGAGTGTAAGTGGTAATGGAGATGGCTACACCTTC,TRBV30,-,-,TRBJ1-2
CASSYSLGQVALHF,TGTGCCAGCAGTTACTCCCTAGGACAGGTCGCCCTCCACTTT,TRBV6-5,many,TRBD1,TRBJ1-6
CSWTDGNTIYF,TGCAGCTGGACAGATGGAAACACCATATATTTT,TRBV29-1,-,-,TRBJ1-3
CASSRGQGIRYEKLFF,TGCGCCAGCAGCCGAGGACAGGGGATTAGATATGAAAAACTGTTTTTT,TRBV5-1,-,TRBD1,TRBJ1-4
CASSLDRPQSPLHF,TGCGCCAGCAGCTTGGACCGACCCCAATCACCCCTCCACTTT,TRBV5-1,-,-,TRBJ1-6
CSARPLRTDSLYHYTF,TGCAGTGCTAGACCTTTACGGACCGATTCACTTTACCACTACACCTTC,TRBV20-1,-,-,TRBJ1-2